Below are 29 T cell receptor beta chains sequenced from a single sample in a study of patients and donors after allogeneic stem cell transplantation. TCRdb processed the RT-PCR reads anew with MiXCR; each CDR3 protein has one entry. The sample consists of about a million distinct CDR3 sequences, approximately 19% of them appearing once. The sample taken for sequencing was blood, either unsorted or a sorted T cell fraction (not recorded which). These receptors were obtained from a human donor who was either an allogeneic HSCT recipient or a stem cell or donor lymphocyte infusion donor (not recorded which). It is not recorded whose cells these are; they may come from a transplant donor.

The gene calls are TRBV27 and TRBJ1-6; TRBD1 agrees at 8 bases. The V gene's germline CDR1 is MNHEY and CDR2 SMNVEV (reference sequence). J lost 9 bases, V lost 3 bases, and 7 bases had no gene match. The length of the CDR3 is 15 residues. In DNA, the CDR3 is TGTGCCAGCAGTTTGGAAGTCGGACAGGGTTCACCCCTCCACTTT. As protein: CASSLEVGQGSPLHF.

The chain combines TRBV20-1 with TRBJ2-7; 7 bases align to TRBD1. CDR3 length: 14 amino acids. V gave up 3 bases and J gave up 1 base; unmatched junction bases: 6. Germline CDR1 and CDR2: DFQATT and SNEGSKA (reference sequence). The CDR3 DNA is TGCAGTGCTAGTGGGACAGTTAGATCCTACGAGCAGTACTTC. It yields the protein CSASGTVRSYEQYF.

This clonotype was observed a handful of times. The chain employs TRBV20-1 and TRBJ2-3; D not certain. This CDR3 is built from 14 residues. Germline V CDR1 and CDR2: DFQATT, SNEGSKA (reference sequence). Trimming pared 4 bases from V and 1 base from J, leaving 12 bases between. The CDR3 DNA follows: TGCAGTGCTAAGACCCCTCTGGGCACAGATACGCAGTATTTT. This encodes CSAKTPLGTDTQYF.

The chain couples TRBV2 to TRBJ2-7; the D is unclear. The CDR3 extends over 15 amino acids. Germline CDR1 is SNHLY and CDR2 is FYNNEI. V was trimmed by 8 bases and J by 2 bases, leaving 19 bases between them. This chain's CDR3 is CASVPAELAAYEQYF. In nucleotides, the CDR3 is TGTGCCAGCGTCCCAGCCGAACTCGCAGCCTACGAGCAGTACTTC.

This clonotype turned up a few times. The chain couples TRBV20-1 to TRBJ2-2; the D gene is possibly TRBD2 (6 bases). The V end was cut by 5 bases, the J end by 3 bases, with 13 bases between. CDR1 DFQATT and CDR2 SNEGSKA come from the germline V gene (reference sequence). The CDR3 totals 14 residues. This CDR3 is CSAWDFTHTGELFF. The CDR3 nucleotides are TGCAGTGCTTGGGACTTTACGCACACCGGGGAGCTGTTTTTT.

V and J are TRBV19 and TRBJ1-2; D remains ambiguous. V lost 3 bases and J lost 3, with 8 bases in between. CDR3 size: 13 residues. The V gene's germline CDR1 is LNHDA and CDR2 SQIVND (reference sequence). CDR3 nucleotides: TGTGCCAGTAGTATTAGTGTGGACTATGGCTACACCTTC. This gives the protein CASSISVDYGYTF.

The gene calls are TRBV20-1 and TRBJ1-4, with D unresolved. V was cut by 0 bases and J by 0 bases, with 17 bases left in between. The germline gives CDR1 DFQATT, CDR2 SNEGSKA (reference sequence). CDR3 size: 18 residues. The CDR3 region is CSARDSGFQSATNEKLFF. CDR3 DNA sequence: TGCAGTGCTAGAGATTCCGGGTTCCAGTCAGCAACTAATGAAAAACTGTTTTTT.

The chain joins TRBV5-1 to TRBJ2-7; D is possibly TRBD1 (5 bases). The CDR3 has 13 residues. Trimming left V 4 bases short and J 4 bases short, with 12 bases between. Per the germline V gene, CDR1 is SGHRS and CDR2 is YFSETQ. The CDR3: CASSPYGAYEQYF. The DNA for the CDR3 is TGCGCCAGCAGCCCGTATGGGGCTTACGAGCAGTACTTC.

This clonotype has a handful of counts. This sequence joins TRBV19 and TRBJ1-6, with 8 bases lining up with TRBD1. The J segment lost 13 bases and the V segment lost 7 bases, leaving 9 bases of the junction unmatched. This CDR3 spans 13 amino acids. Germline V lookup: CDR1 LNHDA, CDR2 SQIVND (reference sequence). CDR3 DNA sequence: TGTGCCAGTACGGGACAGGCCGTTTCGCCCCTCCACTTT. Amino acids: CASTGQAVSPLHF.

This clonotype was counted at least ten times. This sequence joins TRBV20-1 and TRBJ2-3; D gene ambiguous. Per germline, CDR1 DFQATT and CDR2 SNEGSKA (reference sequence). The CDR3 runs to 10 residues. CDR3 bases: TGCAGCCACTCAACAGATACGCAGTATTTT. As protein: CSHSTDTQYF.

This chain connects TRBV6-1 to TRBJ1-3, with 9 positions matching TRBD1. CDR3 length: 16 residues. J lost 4 bases, V lost 6 bases, and 10 bases had no gene match. Germline values: CDR1 MNHNS, CDR2 SASEGT. CDR3 sequence: CASRPGTGTRGNTIYF. The DNA for the CDR3 is TGTGCCAGCAGGCCCGGGACAGGGACGAGAGGAAACACCATATATTTT.

The chain combines TRBV29-1 with TRBJ1-1; no definite D call. Germline CDR1 is SQVTM and CDR2 is ANQGSEA. With 2 bases removed from V and 3 bases from J, the gap between germline ends came to 13 bases. The CDR3 sequence is 14 residues long. The CDR3: CSVERPPADTEAFF. The CDR3 DNA is TGCAGCGTTGAAAGGCCCCCGGCGGACACTGAAGCTTTCTTT.

This clonotype was detected a few times. The junction and the germline gene differ at one end; a read error may be behind it. The chain uses TRBV5-1 and TRBJ2-5, with 8 nucleotides matching TRBD2. Germline V gene data show CDR1 as SGHRS and CDR2 as YFSETQ. The CDR3 is 15 amino acids. The CDR3 protein is CASSLPGGGQETQYF. CDR3 DNA: TGCGCCAGCAGCTTGCCCGGGGGGGGTCAAGAGACACAGTACTTC.

The chain uses TRBV20-1 and TRBJ2-5, with D tentatively TRBD1 (6 bases). The CDR3 totals 14 residues. V gave up 7 bases and J gave up 2 bases, with 17 bases separating them. Germline values: CDR1 DFQATT, CDR2 SNEGSKA (reference sequence). CDR3 residues: CSVDSRILQETQYF. The CDR3 region has the DNA TGCAGTGTGGACAGTCGAATTCTACAAGAGACCCAGTACTTC.

In this sample, this clonotype turned up a few times. The rearrangement links TRBV12-3 or TRBV12-4 to TRBJ2-7, with unresolved D. The CDR3 loop spans 13 amino acids. Between the trimmed V and J ends, which lost 2 bases and 6 bases, there was a span of 11 bases. CDR3 bases: TGTGCCAGCAGTTTAAGGCAGGTAGGCGAGCAGTACTTC. Translated: CASSLRQVGEQYF.

The genes are TRBV5-1 and TRBJ1-2; D perhaps matches TRBD1 (6 bases). CDR3 length equals 15 residues. V gave up 1 base and J gave up 8 bases, with 18 bases separating them. The V gene's germline CDR1 is SGHRS and CDR2 YFSETQ. CDR3 loop: CASSLKGTPPHGYTF. The CDR3 region has the DNA TGCGCCAGCAGCTTGAAAGGGACACCTCCCCACGGCTACACCTTC.

This chain connects TRBV13 to TRBJ2-7; no firm D call. Germline V lookup: CDR1 PRHDT, CDR2 FYEKMQ (reference sequence). V lost 5 bases and J lost 0, with 14 bases in between. The CDR3 length is 15 residues. In DNA, the CDR3 is TGTGCCAGCAGCGCCCCACAGAAGAGCTCCTACGAGCAGTACTTC. Translation gives CASSAPQKSSYEQYF.

This clonotype showed up many times. The chain uses TRBV5-1 and TRBJ2-7; D may be TRBD1 (6 bases). Germline V gives CDR1 SGHRS, CDR2 YFSETQ. V was trimmed by 6 bases and J by 2 bases, leaving 9 bases between them. The CDR3 has 12 amino acids. The CDR3 loop reads CASKGTTYEQYF. Here the CDR3 DNA reads TGCGCCAGCAAGGGGACAACCTACGAGCAGTACTTC.

This clonotype was detected ten times or more. The V call is TRBV5-1, the J call TRBJ2-2; D ambiguous. Trimming left V 2 bases short and J 3 bases short, with 11 bases between. The length of the CDR3 is 15 residues. Germline V CDR1 and CDR2: SGHRS, YFSETQ. CDR3 coding DNA: TGCGCCAGCAGCTTAGCTGGCGAGTACACCGGGGAGCTGTTTTTT. Translated: CASSLAGEYTGELFF.

The chain combines TRBV20-1 with TRBJ2-3; D gene ambiguous. Deletions cut 3 bases from V and 0 bases from J, with 16 bases between. The CDR3 runs to 16 residues. CDR1 DFQATT and CDR2 SNEGSKA come from the germline V gene (reference sequence). The CDR3 here is CSASPLGPGSTDTQYF. In DNA, the CDR3 is TGCAGTGCTAGCCCCTTGGGTCCTGGTAGCACAGATACGCAGTATTTT.

This clonotype was seen repeatedly, ten times or more. The V call is TRBV12-3 or TRBV12-4, the J call TRBJ2-1; possibly TRBD1 or TRBD2 for D (5 bases each). The CDR3 consists of 14 residues. Trimming left V 6 bases short and J 4 bases short, with 13 bases between. The CDR3, as DNA: TGTGCCAGCAGCCCGGGACCTAAATACAATGAGCAGTTCTTC. It codes for CASSPGPKYNEQFF.

This chain uses TRBV20-1 with TRBJ1-2; no clear D. With 2 bases removed from V and 5 bases from J, the gap between germline ends came to 9 bases. The CDR3 has 12 residues. Looked up from germline, CDR1 is DFQATT and CDR2 is SNEGSKA (reference sequence). The DNA of the CDR3 is TGCAGTGCTAGAAACACCACTTATGGCTACACCTTC. It codes for CSARNTTYGYTF.

This clonotype was recorded many times. V usage is TRBV9 and J usage is TRBJ1-1; maybe TRBD1 (5 bases). Trimming shortened V by 0 bases and J by 0 bases, and 6 bases separated the two germline ends. This CDR3 region has 14 residues. Per the germline V gene, CDR1 is SGDLS and CDR2 is YYNGEE. The CDR3 DNA reads as TGTGCCAGCAGCGTAGGGGGGATGAACACTGAAGCTTTCTTT. Protein: CASSVGGMNTEAFF.

V usage is TRBV6-1 and J usage is TRBJ1-5; D is uncertain. Trimming removed 5 bases at V and 2 bases at J, with 19 bases between. The CDR3 contains 17 residues. The germline gives CDR1 MNHNS, CDR2 SASEGT. The CDR3 nucleotides read TGTGCCAGCAGTCCGCAACTGCGGACTTTAGGCAATCAGCCCCAGCATTTT. It codes for CASSPQLRTLGNQPQHF.

The J gene is TRBJ2-3, the V gene TRBV5-1, with D possibly TRBD1 on 6 matching bases. Trimming took 5 bases from V and 3 from J, leaving 10 bases between them. This CDR3 region has 13 residues. Germline CDR1 is SGHRS and CDR2 is YFSETQ. CDR3 protein: CASSMRGTDTQYF. In nucleotides, the CDR3 is TGCGCCAGCAGTATGAGGGGGACAGATACGCAGTATTTT.

In its sample, this clonotype was seen many times. V and J are TRBV10-3 and TRBJ2-1, with TRBD1 as a possible D gene (5 bases). The CDR3 contains 14 residues. Trimming left V 6 bases short and J 5 bases short, with 14 bases between. The germline CDR1 and CDR2 sequences are ENHRY and SYGVKD. The CDR3 sequence: CAIRATEGDNEQFF. CDR3 nucleotide sequence: TGTGCCATCAGGGCGACTGAAGGGGACAATGAGCAGTTCTTC.

This clonotype was seen many times. J is TRBJ2-7 and V is TRBV20-1, with TRBD2 identical over 12 bases. Germline V CDR1 and CDR2: DFQATT, SNEGSKA (reference sequence). The CDR3 has 15 amino acids. V lost 0 bases to trimming and J lost 5 bases; unmatched junction nucleotides: 5. This CDR3 is CSARDGTSGSDEQYF. The CDR3 bases are TGCAGTGCTAGAGATGGGACTAGCGGGTCAGACGAGCAGTACTTC.

This clonotype has only a few counts. The chain has TRBV12-3 or TRBV12-4 and TRBJ2-3; TRBD2 matches at 7 bases. The CDR3 is 14 amino acids. J gave up 8 bases and V 3 bases, and 8 bases lay outside the gene matches. CDR3 amino acids: CASSFFERDFTQYF. The CDR3 DNA is TGTGCCAGCAGTTTTTTCGAGCGGGACTTTACGCAGTATTTT.

The chain carries TRBV4-1 and TRBJ2-7, with 9 nucleotides matching TRBD2. Germline lookup yields CDR1 MGHRA and CDR2 YSYEKL. V trimming: 5 bases; J trimming: 2 bases; junction bases outside the gene matches: 10. The CDR3 runs 16 residues. DNA of the CDR3: TGCGCCAGCAGCGTGGACCATAGCGGGGGTACCTACGAGCAGTACTTC. This codes for CASSVDHSGGTYEQYF.